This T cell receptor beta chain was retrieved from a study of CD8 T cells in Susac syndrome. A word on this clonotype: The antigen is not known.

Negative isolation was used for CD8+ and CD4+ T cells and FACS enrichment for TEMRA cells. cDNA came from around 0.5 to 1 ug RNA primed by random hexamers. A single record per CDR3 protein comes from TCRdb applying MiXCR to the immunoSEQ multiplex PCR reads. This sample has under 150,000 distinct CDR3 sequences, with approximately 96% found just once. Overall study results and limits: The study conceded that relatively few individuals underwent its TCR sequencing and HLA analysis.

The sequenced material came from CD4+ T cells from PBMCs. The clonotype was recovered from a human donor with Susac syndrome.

This CDR3 reads CASSDRGGETQYF. For the CDR3, the DNA is TGTGCCAGCAGTGACAGGGGAGGAGAGACCCAGTACTTC. The chain carries TRBV6-1 and TRBJ2-5; either TRBD1 or TRBD2 may supply D (6 bases each). This CDR3 contains 13 residues. V gave up 3 bases and J gave up 4 bases, with 9 bases separating them. Per germline, CDR1 MNHNS and CDR2 SASEGT.